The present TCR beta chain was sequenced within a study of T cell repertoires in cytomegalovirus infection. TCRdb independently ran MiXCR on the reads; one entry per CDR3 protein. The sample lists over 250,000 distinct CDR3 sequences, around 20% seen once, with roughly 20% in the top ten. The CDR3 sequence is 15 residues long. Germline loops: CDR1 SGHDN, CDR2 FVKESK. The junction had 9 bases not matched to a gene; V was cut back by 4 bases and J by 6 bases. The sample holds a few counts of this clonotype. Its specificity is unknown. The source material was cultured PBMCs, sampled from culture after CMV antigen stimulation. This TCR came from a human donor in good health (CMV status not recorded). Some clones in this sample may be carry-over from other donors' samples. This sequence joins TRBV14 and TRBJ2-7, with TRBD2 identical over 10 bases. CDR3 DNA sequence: TGTGCCAGCAGCCGCGCCGGGACTAGCGAGCTCGAGCAGTACTTC. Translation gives CASSRAGTSELEQYF.